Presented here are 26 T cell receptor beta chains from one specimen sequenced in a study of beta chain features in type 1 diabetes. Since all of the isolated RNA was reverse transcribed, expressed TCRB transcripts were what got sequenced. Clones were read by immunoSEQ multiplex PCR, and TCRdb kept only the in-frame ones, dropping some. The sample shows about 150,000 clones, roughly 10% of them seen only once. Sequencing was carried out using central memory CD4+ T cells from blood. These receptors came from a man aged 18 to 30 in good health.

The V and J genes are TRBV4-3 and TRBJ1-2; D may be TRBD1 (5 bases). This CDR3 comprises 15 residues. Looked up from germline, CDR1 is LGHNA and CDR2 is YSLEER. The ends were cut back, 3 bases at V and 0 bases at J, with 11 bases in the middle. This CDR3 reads CASSHMTVPNYGYTF. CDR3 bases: TGCGCCAGCAGCCATATGACAGTTCCTAACTATGGCTACACCTTC.

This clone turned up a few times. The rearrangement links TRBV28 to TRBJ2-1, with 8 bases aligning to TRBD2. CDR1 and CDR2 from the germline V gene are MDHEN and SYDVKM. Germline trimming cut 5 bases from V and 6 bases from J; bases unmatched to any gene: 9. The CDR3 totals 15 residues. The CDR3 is CASSPAGGRGNEQFF. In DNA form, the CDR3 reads TGTGCCAGCAGTCCCGCGGGAGGCCGGGGCAATGAGCAGTTCTTC. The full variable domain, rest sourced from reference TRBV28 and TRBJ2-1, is DVKVTQSSRYLVKRTGEKVFLECVQDMDHENMFWYRQDPGLGLRLIYFSYDVKMKEKGDIPEGYSVSREKKERFSLILESASTNQTSMYLCASSPAGGRGNEQFFGPGTRLTVL.

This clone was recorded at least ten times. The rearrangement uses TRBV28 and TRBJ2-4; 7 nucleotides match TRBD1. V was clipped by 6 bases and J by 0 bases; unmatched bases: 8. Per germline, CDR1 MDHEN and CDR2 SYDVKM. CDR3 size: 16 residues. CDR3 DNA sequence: TGTGCCAGCAGGCCAGGGGGTACCCTAGCCAAAAACATTCAGTACTTC. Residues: CASRPGGTLAKNIQYF.

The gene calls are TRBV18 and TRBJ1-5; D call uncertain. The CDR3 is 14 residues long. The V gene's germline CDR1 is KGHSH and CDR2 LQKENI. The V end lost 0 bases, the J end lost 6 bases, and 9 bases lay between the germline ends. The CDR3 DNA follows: TGTGCCAGCTCACCACCCTCTGGGCTTCAGCCCCAGCATTTT. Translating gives CASSPPSGLQPQHF.

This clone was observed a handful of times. CDR3 nucleotide sequence: TGTGCCAGCAGCTTAGGAGGGTCGGCGGACACTGAAGCTTTCTTT. Amino acids: CASSLGGSADTEAFF. The chain links TRBV7-6 to TRBJ1-1, with unresolved D. The CDR3 runs 15 residues. Per germline, CDR1 SGHVS and CDR2 FNYEAQ. With 1 base removed from V and 3 bases from J, the gap between germline ends came to 12 bases.

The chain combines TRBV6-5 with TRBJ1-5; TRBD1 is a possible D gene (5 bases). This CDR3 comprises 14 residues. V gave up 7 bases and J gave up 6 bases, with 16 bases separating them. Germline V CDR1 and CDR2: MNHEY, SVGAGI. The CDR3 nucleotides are TGTGCCAGCACCGGACACTCTGGGGGTCAGCCCCAGCATTTT. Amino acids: CASTGHSGGQPQHF.

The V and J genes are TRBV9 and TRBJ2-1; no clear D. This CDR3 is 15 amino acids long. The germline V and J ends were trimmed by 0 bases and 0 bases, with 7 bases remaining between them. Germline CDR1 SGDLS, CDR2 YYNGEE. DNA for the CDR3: TGTGCCAGCAGCGTAGAAGGGATCTCCTACAATGAGCAGTTCTTC. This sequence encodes CASSVEGISYNEQFF.

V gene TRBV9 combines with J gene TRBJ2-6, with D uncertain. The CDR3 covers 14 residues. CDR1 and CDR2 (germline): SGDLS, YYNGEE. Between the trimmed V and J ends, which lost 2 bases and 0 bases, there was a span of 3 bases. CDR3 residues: CASSVHSGANVLTF. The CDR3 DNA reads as TGTGCCAGCAGCGTCCACTCTGGGGCCAACGTCCTGACTTTC.

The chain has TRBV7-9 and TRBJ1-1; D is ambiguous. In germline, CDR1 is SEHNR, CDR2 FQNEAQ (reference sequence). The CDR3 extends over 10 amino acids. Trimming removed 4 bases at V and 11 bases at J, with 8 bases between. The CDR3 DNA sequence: TGTGCCAGCAGCTCAGAAGGCGCTTTCTTT. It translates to CASSSEGAFF.

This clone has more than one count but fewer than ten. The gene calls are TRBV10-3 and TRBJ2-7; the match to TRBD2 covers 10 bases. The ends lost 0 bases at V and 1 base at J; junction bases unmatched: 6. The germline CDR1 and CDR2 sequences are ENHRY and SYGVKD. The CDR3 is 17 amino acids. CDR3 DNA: TGTGCCATCAGTGAGTCTTTTGGGACTAGCGCTTCCTACGAGCAGTACTTC. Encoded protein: CAISESFGTSASYEQYF.

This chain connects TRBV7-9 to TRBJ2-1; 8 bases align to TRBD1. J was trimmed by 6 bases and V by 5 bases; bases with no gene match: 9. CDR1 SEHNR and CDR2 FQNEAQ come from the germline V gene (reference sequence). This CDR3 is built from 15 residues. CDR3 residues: CASSRGQGWSNEQFF. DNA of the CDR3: TGTGCCAGCAGCCGTGGACAGGGTTGGTCCAATGAGCAGTTCTTC.

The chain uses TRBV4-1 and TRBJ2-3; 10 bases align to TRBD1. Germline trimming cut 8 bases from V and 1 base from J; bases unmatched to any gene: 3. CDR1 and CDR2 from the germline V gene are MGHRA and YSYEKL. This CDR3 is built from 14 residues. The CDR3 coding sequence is TGCGCCAGCGCGGGGACAGGGGGCACAGATACGCAGTATTTT. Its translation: CASAGTGGTDTQYF.

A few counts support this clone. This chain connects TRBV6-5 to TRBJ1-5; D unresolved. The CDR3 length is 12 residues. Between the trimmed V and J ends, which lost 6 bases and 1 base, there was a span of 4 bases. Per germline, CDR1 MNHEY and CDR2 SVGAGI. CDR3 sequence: CASRLSNQPQHF. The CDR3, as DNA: TGTGCCAGCAGGCTCAGCAATCAGCCCCAGCATTTT.

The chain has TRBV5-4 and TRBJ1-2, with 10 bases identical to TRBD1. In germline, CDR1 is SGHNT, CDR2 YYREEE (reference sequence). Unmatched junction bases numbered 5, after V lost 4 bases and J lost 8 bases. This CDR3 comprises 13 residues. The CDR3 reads CASSPDRGGGYTF. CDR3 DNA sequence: TGTGCCAGCAGCCCGGACAGGGGGGGAGGCTACACCTTC.

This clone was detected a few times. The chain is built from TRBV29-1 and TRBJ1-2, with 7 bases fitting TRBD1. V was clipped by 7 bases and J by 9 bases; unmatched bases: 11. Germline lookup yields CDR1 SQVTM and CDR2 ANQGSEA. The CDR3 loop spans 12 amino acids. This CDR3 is CSADRSVDSYTF. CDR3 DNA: TGCAGCGCGGACAGGTCTGTCGACAGCTACACCTTC.

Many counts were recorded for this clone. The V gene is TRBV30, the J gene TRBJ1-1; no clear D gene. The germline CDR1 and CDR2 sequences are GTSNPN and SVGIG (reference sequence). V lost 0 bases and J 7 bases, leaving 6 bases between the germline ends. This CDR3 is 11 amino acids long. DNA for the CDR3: TGTGCCTGGAGTGTAAAGAATGAAGCTTTCTTT. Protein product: CAWSVKNEAFF.

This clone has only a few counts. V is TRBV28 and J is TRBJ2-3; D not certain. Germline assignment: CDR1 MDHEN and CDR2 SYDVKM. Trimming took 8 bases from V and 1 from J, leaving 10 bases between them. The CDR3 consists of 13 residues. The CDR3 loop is CASAEPGTDTQYF. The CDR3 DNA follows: TGTGCCAGCGCTGAACCGGGCACAGATACGCAGTATTTT.

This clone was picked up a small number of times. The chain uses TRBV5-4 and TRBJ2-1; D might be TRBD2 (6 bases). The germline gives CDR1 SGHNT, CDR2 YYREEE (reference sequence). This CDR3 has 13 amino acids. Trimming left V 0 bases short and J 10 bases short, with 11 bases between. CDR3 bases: TGTGCCAGCAGCTTGGCCGGGGGATGGGAGCAGTTCTTC. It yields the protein CASSLAGGWEQFF.

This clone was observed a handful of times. CDR3: CASSLESSGGPSLNEQFF. The CDR3 DNA sequence: TGCGCCAGCAGCTTGGAATCTAGCGGGGGGCCCTCGCTTAATGAGCAGTTCTTC. The chain has TRBV5-1 and TRBJ2-1; 11 bases are a match to TRBD2. The CDR3 loop spans 18 amino acids. Losses at the gene ends were 0 bases for V and 7 bases for J; bases not matched to a gene: 12. The germline gives CDR1 SGHRS, CDR2 YFSETQ.

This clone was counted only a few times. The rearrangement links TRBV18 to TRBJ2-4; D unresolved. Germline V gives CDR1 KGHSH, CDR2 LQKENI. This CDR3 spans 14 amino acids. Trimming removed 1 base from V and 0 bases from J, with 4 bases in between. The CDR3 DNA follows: TGTGCCAGCTCACCACGGGAAGCCAAAAACATTCAGTACTTC. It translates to CASSPREAKNIQYF. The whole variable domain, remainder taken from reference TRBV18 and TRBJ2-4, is NAGVMQNPRHLVRRRGQEARLRCSPMKGHSHVYWYRQLPEEGLKFMVYLQKENIIDESGMPKERFSAEFPKEGPSILRIQQVVRGDSAAYFCASSPREAKNIQYFGAGTRLSVL.

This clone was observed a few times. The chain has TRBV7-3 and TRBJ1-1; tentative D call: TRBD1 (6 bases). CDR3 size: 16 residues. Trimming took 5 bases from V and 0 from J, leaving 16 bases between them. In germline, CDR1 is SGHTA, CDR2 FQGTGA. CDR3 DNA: TGTGCCAGCAGCCCCCACTCAGGGGTAATGAACACTGAAGCTTTCTTT. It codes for CASSPHSGVMNTEAFF.

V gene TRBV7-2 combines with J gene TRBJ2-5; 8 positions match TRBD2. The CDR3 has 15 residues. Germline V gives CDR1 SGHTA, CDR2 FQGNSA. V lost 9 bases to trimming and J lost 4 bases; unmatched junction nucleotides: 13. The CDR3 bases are TGTGCCAGTGTAGCTGCGGGGGGCAAGGTAGAGACCCAGTACTTC. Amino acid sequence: CASVAAGGKVETQYF. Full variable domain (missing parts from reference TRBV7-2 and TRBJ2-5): GAGVSQSPSNKVTEKGKDVELRCDPISGHTALYWYRQSLGQGLEFLIYFQGNSAPDKSGLPSDRFSAERTGGSVSTLTIQRTQQEDSAVYLCASVAAGGKVETQYFGPGTRLLVL.

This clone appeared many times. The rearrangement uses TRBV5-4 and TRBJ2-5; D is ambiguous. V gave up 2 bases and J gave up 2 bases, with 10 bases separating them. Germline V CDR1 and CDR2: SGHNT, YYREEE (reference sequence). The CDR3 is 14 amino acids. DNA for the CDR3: TGTGCCAGCAGCTTAGCGTTGGGGCAAGAGACCCAGTACTTC. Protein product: CASSLALGQETQYF.

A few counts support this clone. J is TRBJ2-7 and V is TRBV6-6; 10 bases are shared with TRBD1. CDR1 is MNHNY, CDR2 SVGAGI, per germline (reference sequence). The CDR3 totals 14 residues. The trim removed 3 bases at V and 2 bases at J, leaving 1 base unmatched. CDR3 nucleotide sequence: TGTGCCAGCAGTTATGGGACAGGGGCCTACGAGCAGTACTTC. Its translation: CASSYGTGAYEQYF.

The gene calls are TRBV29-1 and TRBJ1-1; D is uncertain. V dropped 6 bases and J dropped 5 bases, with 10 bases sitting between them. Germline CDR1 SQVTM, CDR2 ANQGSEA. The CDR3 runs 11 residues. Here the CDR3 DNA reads TGCAGCGTCCGACGTGGGACTGAAGCTTTCTTT. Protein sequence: CSVRRGTEAFF.

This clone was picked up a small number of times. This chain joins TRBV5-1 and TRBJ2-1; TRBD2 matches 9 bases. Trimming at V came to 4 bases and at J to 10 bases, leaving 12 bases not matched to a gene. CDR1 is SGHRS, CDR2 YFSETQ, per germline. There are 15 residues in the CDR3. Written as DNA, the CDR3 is TGCGCCAGCAGCCCGACTAGCGGAGGCCAAAGGGAGCAGTTCTTC. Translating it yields CASSPTSGGQREQFF. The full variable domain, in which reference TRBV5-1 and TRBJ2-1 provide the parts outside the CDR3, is KAGVTQTPRYLIKTRGQQVTLSCSPISGHRSVSWYQQTPGQGLQFLFEYFSETQRNKGNFPGRFSGRQFSNSRSEMNVSTLELGDSALYLCASSPTSGGQREQFFGPGTRLTVL.